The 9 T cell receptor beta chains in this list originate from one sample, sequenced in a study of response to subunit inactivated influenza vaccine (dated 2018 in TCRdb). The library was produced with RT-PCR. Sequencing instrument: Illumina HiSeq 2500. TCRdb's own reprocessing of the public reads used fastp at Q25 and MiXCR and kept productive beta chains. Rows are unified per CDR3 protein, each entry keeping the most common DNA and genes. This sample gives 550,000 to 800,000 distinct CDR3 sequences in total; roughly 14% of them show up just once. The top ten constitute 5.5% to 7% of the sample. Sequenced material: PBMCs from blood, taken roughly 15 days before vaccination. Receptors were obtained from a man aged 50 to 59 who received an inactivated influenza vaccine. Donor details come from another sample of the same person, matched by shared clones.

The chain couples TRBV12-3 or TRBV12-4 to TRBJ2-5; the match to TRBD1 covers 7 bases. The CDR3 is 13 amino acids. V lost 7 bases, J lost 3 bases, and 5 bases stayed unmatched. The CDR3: CASTGQAKETQYF. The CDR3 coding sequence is TGTGCCAGCACAGGACAGGCGAAAGAGACCCAGTACTTC.

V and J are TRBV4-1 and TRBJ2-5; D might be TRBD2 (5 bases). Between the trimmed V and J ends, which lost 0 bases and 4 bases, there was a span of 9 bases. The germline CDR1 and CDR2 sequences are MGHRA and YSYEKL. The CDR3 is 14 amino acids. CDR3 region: CASSQDRRGETQYF. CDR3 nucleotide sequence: TGCGCCAGCAGCCAAGATCGTCGGGGAGAGACCCAGTACTTC.

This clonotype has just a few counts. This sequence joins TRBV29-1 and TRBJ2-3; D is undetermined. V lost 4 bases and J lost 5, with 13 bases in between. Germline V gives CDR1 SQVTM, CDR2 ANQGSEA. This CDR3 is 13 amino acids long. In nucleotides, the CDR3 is TGCAGCGTTGTTGGTAATAGAGGAGATACGCAGTATTTT. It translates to CSVVGNRGDTQYF.

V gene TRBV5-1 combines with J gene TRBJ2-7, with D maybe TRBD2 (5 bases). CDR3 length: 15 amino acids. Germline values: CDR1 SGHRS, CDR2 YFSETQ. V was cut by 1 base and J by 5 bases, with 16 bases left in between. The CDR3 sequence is CASSLFGSRVDEQYF. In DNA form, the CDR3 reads TGCGCCAGCAGCTTGTTTGGGAGTAGGGTGGACGAGCAGTACTTC.

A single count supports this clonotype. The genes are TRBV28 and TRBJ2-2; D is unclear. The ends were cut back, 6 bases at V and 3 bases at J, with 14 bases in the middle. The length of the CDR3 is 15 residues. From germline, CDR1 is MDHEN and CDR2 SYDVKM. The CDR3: CASRPRARDTGELFF. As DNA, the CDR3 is TGTGCCAGCAGGCCCCGGGCGCGTGACACCGGGGAGCTGTTTTTT.

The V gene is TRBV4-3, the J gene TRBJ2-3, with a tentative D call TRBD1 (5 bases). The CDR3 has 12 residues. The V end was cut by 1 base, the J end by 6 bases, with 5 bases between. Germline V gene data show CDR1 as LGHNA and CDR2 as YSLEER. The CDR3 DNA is TGCGCCAGCAGCCAAGCAGGGGATACGCAGTATTTT. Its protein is CASSQAGDTQYF.

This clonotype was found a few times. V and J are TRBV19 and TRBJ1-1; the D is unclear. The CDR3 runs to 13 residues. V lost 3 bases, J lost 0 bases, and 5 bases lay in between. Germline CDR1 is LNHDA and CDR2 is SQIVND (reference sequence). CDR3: CASSINLNTEAFF. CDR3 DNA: TGTGCCAGTAGTATTAACTTGAACACTGAAGCTTTCTTT.

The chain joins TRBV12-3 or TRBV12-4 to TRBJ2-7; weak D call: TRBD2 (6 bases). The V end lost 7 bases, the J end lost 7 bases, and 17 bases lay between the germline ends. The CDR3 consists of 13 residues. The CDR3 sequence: CASMPSGAGEQYF. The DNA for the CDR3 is TGTGCCAGCATGCCGAGCGGTGCGGGGGAGCAGTACTTC.

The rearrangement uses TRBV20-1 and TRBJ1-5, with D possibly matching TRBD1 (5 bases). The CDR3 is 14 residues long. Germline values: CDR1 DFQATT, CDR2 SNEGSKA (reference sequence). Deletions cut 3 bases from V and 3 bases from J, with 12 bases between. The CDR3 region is CSASYGTANQPQHF. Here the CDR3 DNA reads TGCAGTGCTAGCTACGGGACGGCCAATCAGCCCCAGCATTTT.